This T cell receptor (beta chain) was recovered during a study of blood T cell repertoires in COVID-19. Study-level background: Donors in the United States, Italy and Spain gave samples during acute or convalescent COVID-19. T cells, B-cell-depleted T cells, or PBMCs supplied cDNA or gDNA.

Methods used by the authors: Scientists estimated how many nucleated cells there were by amplifying reference gene primers. Generated by immunoSEQ multiplex PCR, the TCRdb table keeps only in-frame clones and is missing some. The V and J calls and clone size were taken over from that table, and D and trimming were inferred from the DNA. The sample records over 400,000 clones, roughly 91% being singletons. CDR1 and CDR2 (germline): SNHLY, FYNNEI. The V gene end was trimmed by 6 bases and the J gene end by 4 bases; junction bases not matched to a gene: 8. The CDR3 covers 16 residues. The sample comprised peripheral blood. The V gene is TRBV2, the J gene TRBJ2-2, with 10 bases matching TRBD1. This clonotype was obtained from a woman aged 45-65 years with COVID-19, enrolled during active disease. The CDR3 bases are TGTGCCAGCAGGGCCGGGACAGGGGTAGTCACCGGGGAGCTGTTTTTT. Translated: CASRAGTGVVTGELFF.